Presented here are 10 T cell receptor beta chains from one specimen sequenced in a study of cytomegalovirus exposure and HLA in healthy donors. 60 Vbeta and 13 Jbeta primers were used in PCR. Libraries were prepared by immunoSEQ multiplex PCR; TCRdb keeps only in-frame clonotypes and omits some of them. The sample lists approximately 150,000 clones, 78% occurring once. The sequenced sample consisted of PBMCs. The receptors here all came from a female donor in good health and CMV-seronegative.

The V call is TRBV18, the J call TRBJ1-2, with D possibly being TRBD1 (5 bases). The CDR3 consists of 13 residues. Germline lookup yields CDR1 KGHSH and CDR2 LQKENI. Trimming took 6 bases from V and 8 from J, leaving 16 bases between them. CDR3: CASSRGSSGGYTF. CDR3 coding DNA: TGTGCCAGCTCCCGGGGGTCTTCGGGCGGCTACACCTTC.

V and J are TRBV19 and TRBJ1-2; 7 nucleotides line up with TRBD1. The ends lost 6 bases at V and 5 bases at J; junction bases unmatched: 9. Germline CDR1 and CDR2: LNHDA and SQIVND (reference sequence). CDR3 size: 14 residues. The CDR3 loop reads CASSRQGRGYGYTF. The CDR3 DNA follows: TGTGCCAGTAGCCGACAGGGCCGGGGATATGGCTACACCTTC.

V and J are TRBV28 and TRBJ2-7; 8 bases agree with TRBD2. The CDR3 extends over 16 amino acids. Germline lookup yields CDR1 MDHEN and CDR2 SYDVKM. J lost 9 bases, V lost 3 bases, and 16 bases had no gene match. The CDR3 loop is CASSLGSGVSTSGQYF. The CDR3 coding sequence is TGTGCCAGCAGTTTGGGTAGCGGGGTGTCTACGAGTGGGCAGTACTTC.

The CDR3 is CASSLALAGDQYF. The DNA for the CDR3 is TGCGCCAGCAGCTTGGCCCTAGCGGGGGATCAGTACTTC. The chain has TRBV5-1 and TRBJ2-4, with TRBD2 matching over 10 bases. The V gene's germline CDR1 is SGHRS and CDR2 YFSETQ. The V gene end was trimmed by 0 bases and the J gene end by 12 bases; junction bases not matched to a gene: 3. This CDR3 region has 13 residues. Looking up the rest from reference TRBV5-1 and TRBJ2-4 gives the full variable domain: KAGVTQTPRYLIKTRGQQVTLSCSPISGHRSVSWYQQTPGQGLQFLFEYFSETQRNKGNFPGRFSGRQFSNSRSEMNVSTLELGDSALYLCASSLALAGDQYFGAGTRLSVL.

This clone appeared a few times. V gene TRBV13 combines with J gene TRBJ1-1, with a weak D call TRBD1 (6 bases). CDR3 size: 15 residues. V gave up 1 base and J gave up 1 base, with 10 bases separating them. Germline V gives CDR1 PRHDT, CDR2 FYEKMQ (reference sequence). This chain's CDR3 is CASSLEQGSNTEAFF. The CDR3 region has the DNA TGTGCCAGCAGCTTAGAACAGGGATCGAACACTGAAGCTTTCTTT. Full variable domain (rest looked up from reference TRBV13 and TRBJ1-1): AAGVIQSPRHLIKEKRETATLKCYPIPRHDTVYWYQQGPGQDPQFLISFYEKMQSDKGSIPDRFSAQQFSDYHSELNMSSLELGDSALYFCASSLEQGSNTEAFFGQGTRLTVV.

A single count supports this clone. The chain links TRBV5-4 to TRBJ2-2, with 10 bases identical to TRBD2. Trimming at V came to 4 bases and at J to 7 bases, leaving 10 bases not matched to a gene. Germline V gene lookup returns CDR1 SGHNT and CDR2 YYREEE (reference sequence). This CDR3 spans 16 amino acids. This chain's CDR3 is CASSPSGSLVGGELFF. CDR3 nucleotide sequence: TGTGCCAGCAGCCCTAGCGGGAGCCTAGTAGGCGGGGAGCTGTTTTTT.

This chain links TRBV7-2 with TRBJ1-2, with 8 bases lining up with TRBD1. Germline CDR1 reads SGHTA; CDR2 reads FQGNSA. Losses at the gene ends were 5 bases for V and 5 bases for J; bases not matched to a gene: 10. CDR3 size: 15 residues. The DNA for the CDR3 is TGTGCCAGCAGCAATCCGGGACAGGTGTCGTATGGCTACACCTTC. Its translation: CASSNPGQVSYGYTF.

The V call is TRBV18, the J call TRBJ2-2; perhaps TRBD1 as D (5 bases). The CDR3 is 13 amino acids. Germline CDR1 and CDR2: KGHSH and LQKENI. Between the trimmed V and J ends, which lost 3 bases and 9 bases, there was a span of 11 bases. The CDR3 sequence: CASSPEGVRELFF. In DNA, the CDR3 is TGTGCCAGCTCACCGGAAGGGGTCCGGGAGCTGTTTTTT.

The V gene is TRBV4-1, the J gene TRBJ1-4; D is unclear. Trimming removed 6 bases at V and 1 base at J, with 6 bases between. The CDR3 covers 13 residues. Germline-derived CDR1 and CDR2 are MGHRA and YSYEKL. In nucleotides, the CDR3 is TGCGCCAGCAGACACGTAACTAATGAAAAACTGTTTTTT. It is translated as CASRHVTNEKLFF.

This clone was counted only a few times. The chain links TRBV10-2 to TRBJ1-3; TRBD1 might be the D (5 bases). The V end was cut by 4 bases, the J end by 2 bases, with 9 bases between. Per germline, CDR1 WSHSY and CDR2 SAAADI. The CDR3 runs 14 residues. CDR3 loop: CASSAPGTGNTIYF. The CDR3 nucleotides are TGCGCCAGCAGTGCCCCAGGGACTGGAAACACCATATATTTT.